The T cell receptor beta chain under discussion was sequenced for a study of blood T cell repertoires in COVID-19. Overall study: Researchers got acute and convalescent COVID-19 samples from the United States, Italy and Spain. T cells, B-cell-depleted T cells, or PBMCs provided the cDNA or gDNA that served as material.

This CDR3 spans 16 amino acids. Original handling: Reference gene primer amplification yielded estimated nucleated cell counts. The method was immunoSEQ multiplex PCR; TCRdb's version includes in-frame clones alone and lacks a portion of them. V, J and clone size are those of that table, while D and trimming were read from the DNA. The data contain roughly 64,000 clones, over 75% of them singletons. This sequence originates from a woman of 80 years or more with active COVID-19. This chain links TRBV1 with TRBJ2-5; the table assigns TRBD2, which was not confirmed against the DNA. TRBV1 is listed as a pseudogene. Sequencing was done on a sample of peripheral blood. In nucleotides, the CDR3 is TGCACCAGCAGTCCCCCCAGCGGGGGGGAGGAAGAGACCCAGTACTTC. Its protein product is CTSSPPSGGEEETQYF.